The clone carrying this T cell receptor (beta chain) was recorded a few times. Its antigen is unidentified. The germline V gene encodes CDR1 SGHAT and CDR2 FQNNGV. The CDR3 is 14 residues long. The junction had 3 bases not matched to a gene; V was cut back by 0 bases and J by 6 bases. This entry is derived from a study of response to subunit inactivated influenza vaccine. Study-level points and caveats: New T cells are recruited in small numbers by each seasonal influenza vaccination, according to the authors' suggestion.

Via MiXCR, TCRdb re-called the RT-PCR reads, giving one row per CDR3 protein. The sample consists of hundreds of thousands of distinct CDR3 sequences, 14% of them appearing once. This TCR derives from a man aged 45 to 65 who received an inactivated influenza vaccine. Source: PBMCs from blood, taken around two weeks before vaccination. This rearrangement joins TRBV11-2 to TRBJ2-7; the match to TRBD2 covers 9 bases. The CDR3 nucleotides read TGTGCCAGCAGCTTAGAAAGCGGGGGGCCCGAGCAGTACTTC. Translation gives CASSLESGGPEQYF.